This T cell receptor beta chain appears in the sequencing data of a study of immune cell composition in non-small cell lung cancer. This table comes from immunoSEQ multiplex PCR, and its TCRdb copy is limited to in-frame clones, with some not included. The sample lists about 2,900 clones; approximately 85% were seen once. This sample was also put to use in a study of CD4 T cells in lung cancer.

Material for sequencing was lung tumor tissue. The receptor's source is a human donor with non-small cell lung cancer.

The CDR3 loop reads CASSIDREQYF. The DNA of the CDR3 is TGTGCCAGTAGTATAGATCGCGAGCAGTACTTC. The chain has TRBV19 and TRBJ2-7, with D uncertain. Trimming took off 0 bases at V and 6 bases at J, with 3 bases between the two ends. Germline loops: CDR1 LNHDA, CDR2 SQIVND (reference sequence). The CDR3 loop spans 11 amino acids.